These 21 T cell receptor beta chains were all obtained from the same sample, sequenced in a study of neurological immune-mediated disorders. Via MiXCR, TCRdb re-called the 5' RACE reads, giving one row per CDR3 protein. Counted here are 44,000 or so distinct CDR3 sequences, roughly 6% occurring once; the ten biggest clones make up 0.57%. The specimen was CD4+ T cells from blood. The receptor source for this set is a woman aged 40 to 50 in good health.

This clonotype was seen many times. J is TRBJ2-1 and V is TRBV20-1, with 7 bases matching TRBD2. This CDR3 is 13 amino acids long. The V gene end was trimmed by 3 bases and the J gene end by 4 bases; junction bases not matched to a gene: 3. The germline V gene encodes CDR1 DFQATT and CDR2 SNEGSKA (reference sequence). CDR3 residues: CSASQGGYNEQFF. CDR3 sequence (DNA): TGCAGTGCTAGCCAGGGAGGGTACAATGAGCAGTTCTTC.

In this sample, this clonotype turned up many times. The rearrangement links TRBV29-1 to TRBJ2-5, with 7 nucleotides matching TRBD1. The CDR3 contains 18 residues. Germline trimming cut 4 bases from V and 4 bases from J; bases unmatched to any gene: 21. Germline V lookup: CDR1 SQVTM, CDR2 ANQGSEA. CDR3 in DNA: TGCAGCGTTGTAATTGGTTCGACAAAACAAAGACAGGGAGAGACCCAGTACTTC. Translating it yields CSVVIGSTKQRQGETQYF.

The sample holds many counts of this clonotype. V usage is TRBV3-1 and J usage is TRBJ2-2; TRBD1 matches at 8 bases. CDR1 and CDR2 from the germline V gene are LGHDT and YNNKEL (reference sequence). Trimming took 3 bases from V and 4 from J; bases not matched to a gene: 7. This CDR3 is built from 16 residues. CDR3 protein: CASSHGRQGFTGELFF. CDR3 in DNA: TGTGCCAGCAGCCACGGTAGACAGGGGTTCACCGGGGAGCTGTTTTTT. The full variable domain, its missing parts supplied by reference TRBV3-1 and TRBJ2-2, is DTAVSQTPKYLVTQMGNDKSIKCEQNLGHDTMYWYKQDSKKFLKIMFSYNNKELIINETVPNRFSPKSPDKAHLNLHINSLELGDSAVYFCASSHGRQGFTGELFFGEGSRLTVL.

This clonotype has ten or more counts. This sequence joins TRBV4-2 and TRBJ2-1; 11 bases are a match to TRBD2. Germline V gene lookup returns CDR1 LGHNA and CDR2 YNFKEQ. The CDR3 is 18 residues long. Losses at the gene ends were 2 bases for V and 5 bases for J; bases not matched to a gene: 11. The CDR3 coding sequence is TGTGCCAGCAGCCAAACAACGGGACTAGCGGTGAGGAACAATGAGCAGTTCTTC. Protein product: CASSQTTGLAVRNNEQFF.

This clonotype was picked up many times. The chain employs TRBV27 and TRBJ2-7; D unclear. This CDR3 region has 15 residues. Trimming stripped 0 bases from V and 0 bases from J, with 9 bases between. Germline V gene lookup returns CDR1 MNHEY and CDR2 SMNVEV (reference sequence). The CDR3 nucleotides read TGTGCCAGCAGTTTATCGGGTCTCCTCTCCTACGAGCAGTACTTC. Translation: CASSLSGLLSYEQYF.

The chain links TRBV7-2 to TRBJ1-5; no clear D. Germline assignment: CDR1 SGHTA and CDR2 FQGNSA. The V and J ends lost 5 bases and 5 bases respectively, with 10 bases between them. CDR3 length: 13 amino acids. Here the CDR3 DNA reads TGTGCCAGCAGCCCGACCCTTGATCAGCCCCAGCATTTT. It encodes CASSPTLDQPQHF.

DNA for the CDR3: TGCGCCAGCAGCCAGTCTAGCGGGAGGCCCCCAGATACGCAGTATTTT. It encodes CASSQSSGRPPDTQYF. This chain uses TRBV4-3 with TRBJ2-3; 11 nucleotides match TRBD2. After removal of 3 bases from V and 4 bases from J, the junction contained 6 bases not matched to a gene. This CDR3 contains 16 residues. Germline loops: CDR1 LGHNA, CDR2 YSLEER.

This clonotype was counted ten times or more. V is TRBV5-1 and J is TRBJ2-7, with a weak D call TRBD2 (5 bases). The CDR3 consists of 12 residues. The V end lost 4 bases, the J end lost 3 bases, and 8 bases lay between the germline ends. The V gene's germline CDR1 is SGHRS and CDR2 YFSETQ. The CDR3: CASSVGDYEQYF. The CDR3 DNA sequence: TGCGCCAGCAGCGTCGGGGACTACGAGCAGTACTTC.

This clonotype has at least ten counts. This chain uses TRBV7-2 with TRBJ2-5; a possible D gene is TRBD2 (6 bases). Germline V gene sequence: CDR1 SGHTA, CDR2 FQGNSA. Trimming took 5 bases from V and 7 from J, leaving 20 bases between them. The CDR3 spans 15 residues. In DNA form, the CDR3 reads TGTGCCAGCAGCCCGCAGCCTAGCGTCTCTGGGACCCAGTACTTC. Amino acids: CASSPQPSVSGTQYF. Supplemented by reference TRBV7-2 and TRBJ2-5, the full variable domain reads GAGVSQSPSNKVTEKGKDVELRCDPISGHTALYWYRQSLGQGLEFLIYFQGNSAPDKSGLPSDRFSAERTGGSVSTLTIQRTQQEDSAVYLCASSPQPSVSGTQYFGPGTRLLVL.

Many counts were recorded for this clonotype. J is TRBJ2-3 and V is TRBV12-3 or TRBV12-4, with TRBD1 identical over 10 bases. With V trimmed by 5 bases and J by 6 bases, 11 bases remained unmatched. The length of the CDR3 is 16 residues. For the CDR3, the DNA is TGTGCCAGCAGTGTACTTGGGGGACAGGGGCCTGATACGCAGTATTTT. Translated: CASSVLGGQGPDTQYF.

The chain couples TRBV20-1 to TRBJ2-5, with 9 bases fitting TRBD1. Germline V CDR1 and CDR2: DFQATT, SNEGSKA (reference sequence). The CDR3 contains 12 residues. J lost 5 bases, V lost 6 bases, and 4 bases had no gene match. CDR3 protein: CSASTGGETQYF. The CDR3 DNA is TGCAGTGCCTCGACAGGGGGTGAGACCCAGTACTTC.

This clonotype occurred many times. V gene TRBV12-3 or TRBV12-4 combines with J gene TRBJ2-7; D gene ambiguous. Trimming took off 4 bases at V and 4 bases at J, with 5 bases between the two ends. The CDR3 covers 11 residues. CDR3 bases: TGTGCCAGCAGTTATAGTTACGAGCAGTACTTC. It is translated as CASSYSYEQYF.

This clonotype is medium-sized (0.01 to 0.1%) within its sample. This chain joins TRBV20-1 and TRBJ2-7; TRBD2 agrees at 7 bases. This CDR3 spans 12 amino acids. Germline V lookup: CDR1 DFQATT, CDR2 SNEGSKA (reference sequence). J was trimmed by 6 bases and V by 6 bases; bases with no gene match: 8. CDR3 in DNA: TGCAGTGCGAGCGGGATATTATCCGAGCAGTACTTC. It encodes CSASGILSEQYF.

This clonotype has ten or more counts. The rearrangement uses TRBV15 and TRBJ2-3; D gene unclear. The CDR3 contains 11 residues. The germline V and J ends were trimmed by 3 bases and 6 bases, with 4 bases remaining between them. CDR1 and CDR2 from the germline V gene are LNHNV and YYDKDF (reference sequence). DNA of the CDR3: TGTGCCACCAGCAGGAGGGATACGCAGTATTTT. It specifies CATSRRDTQYF. The complete variable domain, with remaining parts taken from reference TRBV15 and TRBJ2-3, reads DAMVIQNPRYQVTQFGKPVTLSCSQTLNHNVMYWYQQKSSQAPKLLFHYYDKDFNNEADTPDNFQSRRPNTSFCFLDIRSPGLGDTAMYLCATSRRDTQYFGPGTRLTVL.

This clonotype was observed at least ten times. The chain's CDR3 is CSARIRGLSNQPQHF. The CDR3 DNA follows: TGCAGTGCTAGGATCAGGGGTCTTAGCAATCAGCCCCAGCATTTT. The chain has TRBV20-1 and TRBJ1-5; TRBD1 is a possible D gene (6 bases). The CDR3 is 15 residues long. Trimming took off 3 bases at V and 0 bases at J, with 12 bases between the two ends. Germline CDR1 reads DFQATT; CDR2 reads SNEGSKA (reference sequence).

This clonotype was recorded many times. The chain carries TRBV7-2 and TRBJ2-7, with a possible D match to TRBD1 (6 bases). The CDR3 extends over 14 amino acids. V was pared by 5 bases and J by 2 bases, with 13 bases between. Per the germline V gene, CDR1 is SGHTA and CDR2 is FQGNSA. The CDR3 nucleotides read TGTGCCAGCAGCCCTACAGGGATTACCTACGAGCAGTACTTC. Translated: CASSPTGITYEQYF.

In this sample, this clonotype turned up many times. A much bigger clone sits one base away, suggesting this may be a read error. V and J are TRBV7-2 and TRBJ2-2; 8 nucleotides line up with TRBD2. The CDR3 totals 16 residues. Germline CDR1 reads SGHTA; CDR2 reads FQGNSA. V shed 6 bases and J 5 bases; nucleotides not matched to a gene: 11. In DNA form, the CDR3 reads TGTGCCAGCAGAACAGGGTCAGCGGGAGTAACCGGGGAGCTGTTTTTT. Translation gives CASRTGSAGVTGELFF.

This clonotype appeared many times. This chain connects TRBV15 to TRBJ2-3, with a possible D match to TRBD2 (5 bases). CDR1 and CDR2 (germline): LNHNV, YYDKDF (reference sequence). V lost 3 bases and J lost 2, with 15 bases in between. CDR3 length: 16 amino acids. The DNA for the CDR3 is TGTGCCACCAGCAGCGAGATAAGAGACTACACAGATACGCAGTATTTT. Residues: CATSSEIRDYTDTQYF.

This clonotype was seen repeatedly, ten times or more. The chain carries TRBV20-1 and TRBJ2-2; 8 bases agree with TRBD2. There are 14 residues in the CDR3. Germline CDR1 reads DFQATT; CDR2 reads SNEGSKA (reference sequence). V lost 6 bases, J lost 7 bases, and 10 bases stayed unmatched. The CDR3 sequence: CSAKGLVTDGELFF. In nucleotides, the CDR3 is TGCAGTGCAAAGGGACTAGTTACAGACGGGGAGCTGTTTTTT.

This clonotype was detected ten times or more. The chain is built from TRBV29-1 and TRBJ2-1; 12 bases fit TRBD2. The CDR3 totals 17 residues. Germline CDR1 SQVTM, CDR2 ANQGSEA. The V segment lost 5 bases and the J segment 6 bases; nucleotides outside the gene matches: 14. In DNA, the CDR3 is TGCAGCGTTACGGCACTAGCGGGAGGTTTTTTGGGCAATGAGCAGTTCTTC. Translation gives CSVTALAGGFLGNEQFF.

This clonotype occurred many times. The chain combines TRBV20-1 with TRBJ1-5; maybe TRBD1 (6 bases). V lost 6 bases and J 7 bases, leaving 19 bases between the germline ends. Germline lookup yields CDR1 DFQATT and CDR2 SNEGSKA (reference sequence). CDR3 length: 14 amino acids. CDR3 in amino acids: CSARTGIGEQPQHF. In DNA form, the CDR3 reads TGCAGTGCCAGAACAGGGATAGGGGAGCAGCCCCAGCATTTT.